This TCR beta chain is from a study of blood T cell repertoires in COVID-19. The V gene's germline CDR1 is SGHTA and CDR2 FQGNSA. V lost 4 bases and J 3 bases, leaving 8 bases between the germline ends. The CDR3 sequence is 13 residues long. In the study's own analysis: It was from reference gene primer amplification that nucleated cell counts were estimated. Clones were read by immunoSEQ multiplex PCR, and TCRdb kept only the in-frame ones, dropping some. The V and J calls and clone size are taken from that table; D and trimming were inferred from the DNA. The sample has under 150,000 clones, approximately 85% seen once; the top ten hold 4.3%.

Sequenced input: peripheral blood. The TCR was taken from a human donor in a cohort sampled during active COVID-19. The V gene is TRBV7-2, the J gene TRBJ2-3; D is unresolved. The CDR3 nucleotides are TGTGCCAGCAGCTCCTTAGTAACAGATACGCAGTATTTT. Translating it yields CASSSLVTDTQYF.